These T cell receptor beta chains were read from a single sample in a study of T cell changes during pregnancy in multiple sclerosis. The table came from immunoSEQ multiplex PCR; TCRdb's copy has only in-frame clones and leaves some out. This table has around 80,000 clones, more than 90% appearing once. The source material was peripheral blood, sampled in the second trimester of pregnancy. The receptors derive from a female donor with multiple sclerosis, enrolled in a pregnancy study. CDR3s include the opening cysteine and the closing phenylalanine or tryptophan. A D gene is named only where the DNA matches it firmly. The size entry is marked missing in some rows and otherwise reads once, few, many or a size class.

CDR3 protein | CDR3 DNA | V gene | clone size | J gene | D gene
CASRGGQREKLFF | TGTGCCAGCAGGGGGGGACAGCGCGAAAAACTGTTTTTT | TRBV2 | . | TRBJ1-4 | TRBD1
CASSDKPGGGSYNEQFF | TGTGCCAGCAGTGACAAACCAGGTGGGGGGTCCTACAATGAGCAGTTCTTC | TRBV6-1 | . | TRBJ2-1 | .
CASSATSSGSRTGELFF | TGTGCCAGCAGCGCGACTTCTAGCGGGAGTCGGACCGGGGAGCTGTTTTTT | TRBV9 | . | TRBJ2-2 | TRBD2
CASSLLRADLSSYEQYF | TGTGCCAGCAGTTTGTTGCGGGCGGACCTAAGCTCCTACGAGCAGTACTTC | TRBV28 | . | TRBJ2-7 | .
CAISASDRGDYEQYF | TGTGCCATCAGTGCATCGGACAGGGGGGACTACGAGCAGTACTTC | TRBV10-3 | . | TRBJ2-7 | TRBD1
CASSLGQSMSGYTF | TGCGCCAGCAGCTTGGGACAGAGTATGAGTGGCTACACCTTC | TRBV5-1 | few | TRBJ1-2 | .
CASSQSTLHPGRGHLSGANVLTF | TGCGCCAGCAGTCAATCGACCCTACACCCGGGCCGGGGTCACTTATCTGGGGCCAACGTCCTGACTTTC | TRBV23-1 | . | TRBJ2-6 | .
CAHIIGGSGNTIYF | TGTGCCCATATTATTGGAGGGTCTGGAAACACCATATATTTT | TRBV7-8 | . | TRBJ1-3 | .
CASRYTGGTEAFF | TGTGCCAGCAGATATACAGGGGGCACTGAAGCTTTCTTT | TRBV6-1 | once | TRBJ1-1 | TRBD1
CASSLTGGAGANVLTF | TGTGCCAGCAGCTTAACGGGGGGCGCTGGGGCCAACGTCCTGACTTTC | TRBV5-6 | . | TRBJ2-6 | .
CASSPRVGNEKLFF | TGTGCCAGCAGTCCCAGGGTGGGTAATGAAAAACTGTTTTTT | TRBV27 | . | TRBJ1-4 | .
CAWSGGLAGGGKNIQYF | TGTGCCTGGAGTGGTGGGCTAGCGGGAGGTGGCAAAAACATTCAGTACTTC | TRBV30 | few | TRBJ2-4 | TRBD2
CASRVGGGNEQFF | TGTGCCAGTAGAGTCGGGGGGGGGAATGAGCAGTTCTTC | TRBV19 | . | TRBJ2-1 | TRBD2
CASSGGDRGLTEAFF | TGTGCCAGCAGCGGCGGGGACAGGGGGCTTACTGAAGCTTTCTTT | TRBV9 | . | TRBJ1-1 | TRBD1
CASSLSSGTEAFF | TGTGCCAGCAGCTTGAGTTCGGGCACTGAAGCTTTCTTT | TRBV5-6 | . | TRBJ1-1 | .
CAIGERGTDTQYF | TGTGCCATCGGTGAAAGGGGTACAGATACGCAGTATTTT | TRBV10-3 | . | TRBJ2-3 | .
CASSLDRGQETQYF | TGTGCCAGCAGCCTGGACAGGGGTCAAGAGACCCAGTACTTC | TRBV28 | once | TRBJ2-5 | TRBD1
CASSYSLAGASYEQYF | TGTGCCAGCAGTTACTCCCTAGCGGGAGCGAGCTACGAGCAGTACTTC | TRBV6-5 | . | TRBJ2-7 | TRBD2
CASSLAEGETQYF | TGTGCCAGCAGTTTAGCGGAGGGAGAGACCCAGTACTTC | TRBV28 | . | TRBJ2-5 | .
CASSVAEWQGFHEQYF | TGTGCCAGCAGCGTAGCTGAGTGGCAGGGGTTCCACGAGCAGTACTTC | TRBV9 | few | TRBJ2-7 | .
CATSRTIRQGAYEQYF | TGTGCCACCAGCAGGACAATACGACAGGGGGCCTACGAGCAGTACTTC | TRBV15 | . | TRBJ2-7 | TRBD1
CASSLGLAGGPVYNEQFF | TGCGCCAGCAGCCTTGGACTAGCGGGAGGGCCGGTCTACAATGAGCAGTTCTTC | TRBV10-1 | . | TRBJ2-1 | TRBD2
CASSLYRAGTEAFF | TGTGCCAGCAGCTTGTACAGGGCGGGCACTGAAGCTTTCTTT | TRBV7-2 | once | TRBJ1-1 | .
CASSPGTSGTDTQYF | TGTGCCAGCAGTCCCGGGACTAGCGGCACAGATACGCAGTATTTT | TRBV7-7 | . | TRBJ2-3 | TRBD2
CASSRGYEQYF | TGTGCCAGCAGTCGGGGCTACGAGCAGTACTTC | TRBV6-1 | . | TRBJ2-7 | .
CASSPGLAGENIQYF | TGTGCCAGCAGTCCGGGACTAGCGGGAGAGAACATTCAGTACTTC | TRBV2 | . | TRBJ2-4 | TRBD2
CSVEPTGFSTEAFF | TGCAGCGTTGAGCCGACAGGGTTCAGCACTGAAGCTTTCTTT | TRBV29-1 | . | TRBJ1-1 | TRBD1
CASSQDHPGGRGQYF | TGCGCCAGCAGCCAAGATCACCCAGGGGGCAGAGGCCAGTACTTC | TRBV4-3 | . | TRBJ2-5 | TRBD1
CASRFSGNTGELFF | TGTGCCAGCAGGTTTAGCGGGAACACCGGGGAGCTGTTTTTT | TRBV27 | . | TRBJ2-2 | .
CASGPKRGPFGELFF | TGTGCTAGTGGTCCAAAAAGGGGGCCATTCGGGGAGCTGTTTTTT | TRBV12-5 | . | TRBJ2-2 | TRBD1
CASSPDRDSISYNEQFF | TGTGCCAGCAGCCCGGATCGGGACAGCATCTCCTACAATGAGCAGTTCTTC | TRBV5-4 | . | TRBJ2-1 | TRBD1
CASRGDRSNQPQHF | TGTGCCAGCAGGGGGGACAGGAGCAATCAGCCCCAGCATTTT | TRBV6-5 | . | TRBJ1-5 | TRBD1
CALQGGNTIYF | TGTGCCCTACAGGGGGGAAACACCATATATTTT | TRBV30 | . | TRBJ1-3 | TRBD1
CASKGQGAAYNEQFF | TGTGCCAGTAAGGGGCAGGGGGCGGCTTACAATGAGCAGTTCTTC | TRBV19 | . | TRBJ2-1 | TRBD1
CASSEVLAGERNIQYF | TGTGCCAGCAGTGAGGTACTAGCGGGAGAGAGAAACATTCAGTACTTC | TRBV6-1 | . | TRBJ2-4 | TRBD2